These T cell receptor beta chains were read from a single sample in a study of T cell clones after liver transplantation. Here immunoSEQ multiplex PCR was the method, and the copy in TCRdb shows in-frame clones only, minus some. The sample has about 51,000 clones; about 86% are singletons. The input for sequencing was CD8+ T cells from blood, taken 12 months after liver transplant. The receptors here all came from a human patient who received a liver transplant. Some T cells may originate from the graft donor. CDR3s include the opening cysteine and the closing phenylalanine or tryptophan. Fields, in order: D gene, clone size, J gene, V gene, CDR3 protein, CDR3 DNA. The D gene is left open where the match is weak. Not every row has a clone size; where given, it reads once, few, many or a size class.

d_gene: TRBD2
abundance: .
j_gene: TRBJ2-7
v_gene: TRBV9
CDR3aa: CASSWGTSGSYEQYF
CDR3nt: TGTGCCAGCAGCTGGGGGACTAGCGGGAGTTACGAGCAGTACTTC

d_gene: TRBD2
abundance: few
j_gene: TRBJ2-7
v_gene: TRBV5-6
CDR3aa: CASSLNGREGGDEQYF
CDR3nt: TGTGCCAGCAGCTTGAACGGGCGGGAGGGCGGCGACGAGCAGTACTTC

d_gene: TRBD1
abundance: .
j_gene: TRBJ1-1
v_gene: TRBV28
CDR3aa: CASSNRGAMNTEAFF
CDR3nt: TGTGCCAGCAGTAACAGGGGGGCTATGAACACTGAAGCTTTCTTT

d_gene: TRBD2
abundance: .
j_gene: TRBJ2-1
v_gene: TRBV7-8
CDR3aa: CASSLGRRGVAGESYNEQFF
CDR3nt: TGTGCCAGCAGCTTAGGGCGTAGGGGGGTAGCGGGAGAGTCCTACAATGAGCAGTTCTTC

d_gene: TRBD1
abundance: once
j_gene: TRBJ1-1
v_gene: TRBV7-6
CDR3aa: CASSIAGTELNTEAFF
CDR3nt: TGTGCCAGCAGCATTGCCGGGACAGAGTTGAACACTGAAGCTTTCTTT

d_gene: TRBD2
abundance: .
j_gene: TRBJ2-5
v_gene: TRBV6-1
CDR3aa: CASSRVGGDQETQYF
CDR3nt: TGTGCCAGCAGCCGGGTCGGGGGGGACCAAGAGACCCAGTACTTC

d_gene: .
abundance: .
j_gene: TRBJ1-1
v_gene: TRBV6-4
CDR3aa: CASSEGAQNTEAFF
CDR3nt: TGTGCCAGCAGTGAGGGGGCGCAAAACACTGAAGCTTTCTTT

d_gene: .
abundance: .
j_gene: TRBJ1-1
v_gene: TRBV19
CDR3aa: CASNPGGTEAFF
CDR3nt: TGTGCCAGTAACCCCGGAGGCACTGAAGCTTTCTTT

d_gene: TRBD2
abundance: .
j_gene: TRBJ2-4
v_gene: TRBV4-1
CDR3aa: CASRGAGDIQYF
CDR3nt: TGCGCCAGCAGAGGGGCGGGAGACATTCAGTACTTC

d_gene: TRBD1
abundance: .
j_gene: TRBJ1-5
v_gene: TRBV28
CDR3aa: CASSLHGRGPEYSNQPQHF
CDR3nt: TGTGCCAGCAGTTTACATGGCAGGGGGCCTGAATATAGCAATCAGCCCCAGCATTTT

d_gene: .
abundance: .
j_gene: TRBJ2-3
v_gene: TRBV9
CDR3aa: CASSPPGVAQYF
CDR3nt: TGTGCCAGCAGCCCCCCGGGAGTCGCGCAGTATTTT

d_gene: TRBD1
abundance: .
j_gene: TRBJ1-5
v_gene: TRBV4-1
CDR3aa: CASSQMTGRQPQHF
CDR3nt: TGCGCCAGCAGCCAGATGACAGGGCGTCAGCCCCAGCATTTT

d_gene: TRBD2
abundance: .
j_gene: TRBJ2-1
v_gene: TRBV28
CDR3aa: CASRWTSGNDEQFF
CDR3nt: TGTGCCAGCAGGTGGACTAGCGGGAACGATGAGCAGTTCTTC

d_gene: TRBD2
abundance: .
j_gene: TRBJ2-4
v_gene: TRBV27
CDR3aa: CASSSSSGNGIQYF
CDR3nt: TGTGCCAGCAGCTCCTCTAGCGGGAACGGCATTCAGTACTTC

d_gene: TRBD1
abundance: .
j_gene: TRBJ2-1
v_gene: TRBV4-3
CDR3aa: CASSHRGGGNEQFF
CDR3nt: TGCGCCAGCAGCCATCGAGGGGGCGGCAATGAGCAGTTCTTC

d_gene: .
abundance: .
j_gene: TRBJ2-3
v_gene: TRBV9
CDR3aa: CASSGLERPRGTDTQYF
CDR3nt: TGTGCCAGCAGCGGACTTGAGCGCCCGCGGGGCACAGATACGCAGTATTTT

d_gene: TRBD1
abundance: once
j_gene: TRBJ2-3
v_gene: TRBV18
CDR3aa: CASSRQGRGVRISDTQYF
CDR3nt: TGTGCCAGCTCACGACAGGGGAGAGGGGTTCGGATCTCAGATACGCAGTATTTT

d_gene: .
abundance: .
j_gene: TRBJ2-1
v_gene: TRBV4-3
CDR3aa: CASSQDSVSSYNEQFF
CDR3nt: TGCGCCAGCAGCCAAGATTCCGTAAGCTCCTACAATGAGCAGTTCTTC

d_gene: .
abundance: .
j_gene: TRBJ2-1
v_gene: TRBV9
CDR3aa: CASGVGTSYNEQFF
CDR3nt: TGTGCCAGCGGGGTTGGGACGTCCTACAATGAGCAGTTCTTC

d_gene: TRBD1
abundance: .
j_gene: TRBJ1-2
v_gene: TRBV19
CDR3aa: CASSWNRGHYGYTF
CDR3nt: TGTGCCAGTAGTTGGAACAGGGGACACTATGGCTACACCTTC

d_gene: TRBD2
abundance: many
j_gene: TRBJ2-1
v_gene: TRBV19
CDR3aa: CASSIRREPPINEQFF
CDR3nt: TGTGCCAGTAGTATTAGGCGGGAGCCCCCCATCAATGAGCAGTTCTTC

d_gene: .
abundance: .
j_gene: TRBJ1-1
v_gene: TRBV30
CDR3aa: CAWSKGKAFF
CDR3nt: TGTGCCTGGAGTAAGGGAAAAGCTTTCTTT

d_gene: .
abundance: .
j_gene: TRBJ1-1
v_gene: TRBV2
CDR3aa: CASRPGDTEAFF
CDR3nt: TGTGCCAGCAGACCCGGGGACACTGAAGCTTTCTTT

d_gene: .
abundance: .
j_gene: TRBJ2-5
v_gene: TRBV27
CDR3aa: CASSFLSQETQYF
CDR3nt: TGTGCCAGCAGTTTTCTATCCCAAGAGACCCAGTACTTC

d_gene: TRBD2
abundance: .
j_gene: TRBJ2-3
v_gene: TRBV5-1
CDR3aa: CASSLGFGWGLESDTQYF
CDR3nt: TGCGCCAGCAGCTTGGGGTTTGGTTGGGGACTAGAGTCAGATACGCAGTATTTT

d_gene: TRBD2
abundance: once
j_gene: TRBJ2-2
v_gene: TRBV11-3
CDR3aa: CASSLMAGAGELFF
CDR3nt: TGTGCCAGCAGCTTAATGGCGGGAGCCGGGGAGCTGTTTTTT

d_gene: .
abundance: few
j_gene: TRBJ2-7
v_gene: TRBV11-3
CDR3aa: CASSLDGYEQYF
CDR3nt: TGTGCCAGCAGCTTAGATGGGTACGAGCAGTACTTC

d_gene: .
abundance: .
j_gene: TRBJ2-2
v_gene: TRBV19
CDR3aa: CASKGGELFF
CDR3nt: TGTGCCAGTAAGGGCGGGGAGCTGTTTTTT

d_gene: .
abundance: once
j_gene: TRBJ1-1
v_gene: TRBV5-4
CDR3aa: CAITFQGGDYTEAFF
CDR3nt: TGTGCCATTACTTTTCAGGGTGGGGATTACACTGAAGCTTTCTTT

d_gene: TRBD2
abundance: .
j_gene: TRBJ2-7
v_gene: TRBV5-6
CDR3aa: CASSLLAGGPYEQYF
CDR3nt: TGTGCCAGCAGCCTACTAGCGGGAGGGCCCTACGAGCAGTACTTC

d_gene: .
abundance: .
j_gene: TRBJ1-1
v_gene: TRBV27
CDR3aa: CASSLRQLNTEAFF
CDR3nt: TGTGCCAGCAGTTTAAGACAGTTGAACACTGAAGCTTTCTTT

d_gene: .
abundance: .
j_gene: TRBJ2-1
v_gene: TRBV7-3
CDR3aa: CASSLSSESYNEQFF
CDR3nt: TGTGCCAGCAGCTTGAGTTCCGAGAGCTACAATGAGCAGTTCTTC

d_gene: .
abundance: once
j_gene: TRBJ1-3
v_gene: TRBV27
CDR3aa: CASSLSGVGNTIYF
CDR3nt: TGTGCCAGCAGTTTGTCGGGGGTCGGAAACACCATATATTTT

d_gene: .
abundance: .
j_gene: TRBJ2-2
v_gene: TRBV7-9
CDR3aa: CGEGGNTGELFF
CDR3nt: TGTGGAGAGGGGGGCAACACCGGGGAGCTGTTTTTT

d_gene: .
abundance: once
j_gene: TRBJ2-4
v_gene: TRBV19
CDR3aa: CASSIGGDRIQYF
CDR3nt: TGTGCCAGTAGTATAGGGGGAGACAGGATTCAGTACTTC

d_gene: .
abundance: .
j_gene: TRBJ2-3
v_gene: TRBV27
CDR3aa: CASSLWGGVTDTQYF
CDR3nt: TGTGCCAGCAGTTTATGGGGCGGGGTCACAGATACGCAGTATTTT

d_gene: .
abundance: many
j_gene: TRBJ1-5
v_gene: TRBV4-2
CDR3aa: CASSQDPRGFSQPQHF
CDR3nt: TGTGCCAGCAGCCAAGATCCGCGGGGTTTTAGTCAGCCCCAGCATTTT

d_gene: .
abundance: .
j_gene: TRBJ2-1
v_gene: TRBV6-1
CDR3aa: CASSAVGTPYNEQFF
CDR3nt: TGTGCCAGCAGCGCGGTTGGGACACCATACAATGAGCAGTTCTTC

d_gene: .
abundance: .
j_gene: TRBJ2-1
v_gene: TRBV27
CDR3aa: CASSLSSFSSYNEQFF
CDR3nt: TGTGCCAGCAGTTTATCGAGCTTCAGCTCCTACAATGAGCAGTTCTTC

d_gene: TRBD1
abundance: .
j_gene: TRBJ2-7
v_gene: TRBV7-9
CDR3aa: CASSSGQSFSYEQYF
CDR3nt: TGTGCCAGCAGCTCGGGACAGTCCTTCTCCTACGAGCAGTACTTC